This T cell receptor beta chain came from a study of T cells after posttransplantation cyclophosphamide. Study conclusions and caveats: Later blood repertoires were often dominated by clones from the donor CD8+ memory compartment. TRB overlap between skin or GI tissue T cells and blood was limited.

Data came from immunoSEQ multiplex PCR; TCRdb stores just in-frame clones and leaves some out. The sample gives under 50,000 clones, none seen only once, and the top ten clones hold about 2.2%. Ten or more counts support this clone. Its antigen remains unidentified. The clonotype was recovered from a middle-aged man in good health, CMV-negative, and a related stem cell transplant donor. The sample was PBMCs.

CDR3 residues: CASSMGQAYEQYF. DNA of the CDR3: TGTGCCAGTAGTATGGGTCAGGCCTACGAGCAGTACTTC. The V call is TRBV19, the J call TRBJ2-7; D is unclear. Germline lookup yields CDR1 LNHDA and CDR2 SQIVND (reference sequence). The CDR3 consists of 13 residues. The V gene lost 3 bases and the J gene lost 2 bases, with 8 bases spanning the gap.